Below, 21 T cell receptor beta chains from the same sample are listed, as sequenced in a study of blood T cells in healthy people across ages. Through a sample-barcoded 5' primer and a J-beta primer mix, a second PCR was run for about 6 to 12 cycles. One entry per CDR3 protein, called by TCRdb with MiXCR from the 5' RACE reads. There are approximately 940,000 distinct CDR3 sequences in the sample; around 48% occur only once, and roughly 13% lies in the top ten. The sample consisted of blood. The origin of the receptors is a man aged 25-45 years in good health.

This clonotype has a handful of counts. The V call is TRBV4-2, the J call TRBJ2-3; 10 bases line up with TRBD2. The V gene's germline CDR1 is LGHNA and CDR2 YNFKEQ. V dropped 3 bases and J dropped 6; count of bases not matched to a gene: 9. This CDR3 is 16 amino acids long. The CDR3 loop is CASSQLSGGAGDTQYF. Written as DNA, the CDR3 is TGTGCCAGCAGCCAGCTAAGCGGGGGGGCAGGTGATACGCAGTATTTT.

The rearrangement joins TRBV20-1 to TRBJ2-5; maybe TRBD2 (5 bases). The germline V gene encodes CDR1 DFQATT and CDR2 SNEGSKA (reference sequence). V lost 0 bases to trimming and J lost 11 bases, with 10 bases between them. The CDR3 extends over 11 amino acids. The CDR3, as DNA: TGCAGTGCTAGAGATAAGAGGGAGCAGTACTTC. This encodes CSARDKREQYF.

V usage is TRBV10-2 and J usage is TRBJ2-3; D not certain. Germline V gene sequence: CDR1 WSHSY, CDR2 SAAADI. The ends were cut back, 7 bases at V and 3 bases at J, with 11 bases in the middle. The CDR3 totals 13 residues. The CDR3 nucleotides read TGCGCCAGCACTGTTTATGTTACAGATACGCAGTATTTT. As protein: CASTVYVTDTQYF.

This clonotype occurred a few times. The chain links TRBV12-3 or TRBV12-4 to TRBJ2-2; 8 bases map to TRBD1. The CDR3 covers 14 residues. After removal of 5 bases from V and 5 bases from J, the junction contained 4 bases not matched to a gene. CDR3 amino acids: CASSRTGGTGELFF. The DNA of the CDR3 is TGTGCCAGCAGTCGTACAGGGGGGACCGGGGAGCTGTTTTTT.

V gene TRBV7-9 combines with J gene TRBJ2-5, with D maybe TRBD1 (6 bases). The germline V gene has CDR1 SEHNR and CDR2 FQNEAQ (reference sequence). Trimming shortened V by 5 bases and J by 2 bases, and 18 bases separated the two germline ends. The CDR3 extends over 16 amino acids. This CDR3 reads CASSPPRDILQETQYF. Written as DNA, the CDR3 is TGTGCCAGCAGCCCCCCCCGGGACATCTTACAAGAGACCCAGTACTTC.

This chain links TRBV6-5 with TRBJ1-6, with 8 positions matching TRBD1. With 4 bases clipped from V and 11 bases from J, the junction kept 13 bases outside the gene matches. The CDR3 sequence is 16 residues long. Germline loops: CDR1 MNHEY, CDR2 SVGAGI. This CDR3 is CASSSLPGQGVPPLHF. The CDR3 nucleotides are TGTGCCAGCAGTTCCTTACCAGGACAGGGCGTTCCACCCCTCCACTTT.

The chain has TRBV7-9 and TRBJ2-1, with 8 bases lining up with TRBD1. After removal of 4 bases from V and 5 bases from J, the junction contained 7 bases not matched to a gene. The CDR3 is made up of 15 amino acids. Germline assignment: CDR1 SEHNR and CDR2 FQNEAQ (reference sequence). The CDR3 spells CASSSQGAYNNEQFF. The CDR3 coding sequence is TGTGCCAGCAGCTCCCAGGGGGCGTATAACAATGAGCAGTTCTTC.

The V gene is TRBV4-2, the J gene TRBJ2-5, with 10 bases fitting TRBD2. The J segment lost 11 bases and the V segment lost 0 bases, leaving 12 bases of the junction unmatched. The CDR3 is 16 residues long. Per germline, CDR1 LGHNA and CDR2 YNFKEQ. The CDR3 reads CASSQDQRGGIDEQYF. DNA of the CDR3: TGTGCCAGCAGCCAAGATCAGCGGGGGGGTATTGATGAGCAGTACTTC.

About this clonotype: A much larger clone differs from this one at a single base, so this may be a read error. The chain has TRBV29-1 and TRBJ1-2; D is unresolved. Germline CDR1 is SQVTM and CDR2 is ANQGSEA. The CDR3 consists of 12 residues. Here the CDR3 reads CGVVFPTYGYTF. CDR3 in DNA: TGCGGCGTTGTGTTCCCAACCTATGGCTACACCTTC.

This clonotype was picked up a small number of times. This chain uses TRBV6-5 with TRBJ2-7, with 7 bases fitting TRBD1. This CDR3 region has 15 residues. Germline CDR1 reads MNHEY; CDR2 reads SVGAGI. Trimming at V came to 7 bases and at J to 0 bases, leaving 9 bases not matched to a gene. DNA of the CDR3: TGTGCCAGCAAGGGGGCCGGGTCGAGCTCCTACGAGCAGTACTTC. This codes for CASKGAGSSSYEQYF.

The gene calls are TRBV2 and TRBJ2-4, with 13 bases fitting TRBD2. The V gene's germline CDR1 is SNHLY and CDR2 FYNNEI. V shed 6 bases, J shed 11 bases, and the junction held 1 base outside the gene matches. The CDR3 has 12 residues. CDR3: CASRGLAGVQYF. The DNA for the CDR3 is TGTGCCAGCAGAGGACTAGCGGGGGTTCAGTACTTC.

This chain links TRBV29-1 with TRBJ2-5, with TRBD1 matching 8 bases. The germline gives CDR1 SQVTM, CDR2 ANQGSEA. Unmatched junction bases numbered 16, after V lost 8 bases and J lost 5 bases. This CDR3 comprises 15 residues. This chain's CDR3 is CSSRTGPIFGETQYF. Written as DNA, the CDR3 is TGCAGCTCAAGGACAGGGCCTATCTTTGGGGAGACCCAGTACTTC.

This sequence joins TRBV27 and TRBJ1-1; TRBD1 is a possible D gene (6 bases). The V end lost 8 bases, the J end lost 2 bases, and 15 bases lay between the germline ends. CDR3 length equals 14 residues. CDR1 MNHEY and CDR2 SMNVEV come from the germline V gene (reference sequence). The CDR3 coding sequence is TGTGCCAGCGGGAGACAGGCTATTAACACTGAAGCTTTCTTT. Translation gives CASGRQAINTEAFF.

This clonotype was seen once. This chain joins TRBV12-3 or TRBV12-4 and TRBJ2-2; TRBD1 or TRBD2 may be the D gene (5 bases each). The CDR3 runs to 16 residues. The V and J ends lost 5 bases and 0 bases respectively, with 13 bases between them. CDR3 in amino acids: CASSPRDGANTGELFF. As DNA, the CDR3 is TGTGCCAGCAGTCCAAGGGACGGTGCGAACACCGGGGAGCTGTTTTTT.

This chain links TRBV10-3 with TRBJ2-7; 9 nucleotides match TRBD2. This CDR3 has 12 amino acids. The germline V gene encodes CDR1 ENHRY and CDR2 SYGVKD. The V and J ends lost 6 bases and 6 bases, in that order; junction bases with no gene match: 3. The CDR3 protein is CAISIAGAEQYF. CDR3 sequence (DNA): TGTGCCATCAGCATAGCGGGGGCCGAGCAGTACTTC.

This chain connects TRBV12-3 or TRBV12-4 to TRBJ2-3, with D unresolved. V was cut by 6 bases and J by 3 bases, with 13 bases left in between. The CDR3 covers 14 residues. CDR3 nucleotides: TGTGCCAGCAGGAGGAGATTGGGGACAGATACGCAGTATTTT. It translates to CASRRRLGTDTQYF.

The rearrangement links TRBV7-2 to TRBJ2-4; possible D gene TRBD1, 5 bases. V lost 5 bases to trimming and J lost 11 bases, with 16 bases between them. Germline CDR1 is SGHTA and CDR2 is FQGNSA. The CDR3 is 13 amino acids. The CDR3 protein is CASSPGAVFLQYF. CDR3 in DNA: TGTGCCAGCAGCCCTGGGGCAGTCTTCCTTCAGTACTTC.

This clonotype was observed once. The rearrangement uses TRBV18 and TRBJ2-4, with D perhaps matching TRBD1 (6 bases). Germline CDR1 KGHSH, CDR2 LQKENI. This CDR3 contains 14 residues. V was shortened by 4 bases and J by 8 bases, with 15 bases between the two germline ends. CDR3 coding DNA: TGTGCCAGCTCACTTAACAGGGCTCCCGACATTCAGTACTTC. Protein product: CASSLNRAPDIQYF.

The chain links TRBV12-3 or TRBV12-4 to TRBJ1-2, with D possibly matching TRBD1 (5 bases). Between the trimmed V and J ends, which lost 5 bases and 0 bases, there was a span of 13 bases. The CDR3 sequence is 15 residues long. CDR3 in amino acids: CASSLLQAANYGYTF. As DNA, the CDR3 is TGTGCCAGCAGTCTGTTACAGGCAGCTAACTATGGCTACACCTTC.

The rearrangement joins TRBV7-6 to TRBJ2-3; tentatively, D is TRBD2 (5 bases). V gave up 5 bases and J gave up 6 bases, with 21 bases separating them. From germline, CDR1 is SGHVS and CDR2 FNYEAQ. This CDR3 has 16 amino acids. As DNA, the CDR3 is TGTGCCAGCAGCCGACCCGGGAAATTAAAAGGGGATACGCAGTATTTT. It translates to CASSRPGKLKGDTQYF.

This sequence joins TRBV29-1 and TRBJ2-5, with no clear D. V was trimmed by 1 base and J by 3 bases, leaving 6 bases between them. Germline V lookup: CDR1 SQVTM, CDR2 ANQGSEA. This CDR3 has 12 residues. The CDR3 bases are TGCAGCGTTGAAGGCGACAAAGAGACCCAGTACTTC. This gives the protein CSVEGDKETQYF.